This TCR beta chain was captured by sequencing in a study of T cell changes during pregnancy in multiple sclerosis. Libraries were prepared by immunoSEQ multiplex PCR; TCRdb keeps only in-frame clonotypes and omits some of them. The top ten hold approximately 5.1% of the sample, which has fewer than 50,000 clones, more than 85% seen once. The CDR3 covers 13 residues. CDR1 and CDR2 from the germline V gene are SEHNR and FQNEAQ (reference sequence). V shed 5 bases and J 3 bases; nucleotides not matched to a gene: 2. The starting material was CD8+ T cells from peripheral blood mononuclear cells, obtained in the third trimester of pregnancy. This chain connects TRBV7-9 to TRBJ1-2, with 8 bases identical to TRBD1. The TCR was taken from a female donor with multiple sclerosis, enrolled in a pregnancy study. CDR3 residues: CASSPDRDYGYTF. The DNA of the CDR3 is TGTGCCAGCAGCCCGGACAGGGACTATGGCTACACCTTC. The full variable domain, rest sourced from reference TRBV7-9 and TRBJ1-2, is DTGVSQNPRHKITKRGQNVTFRCDPISEHNRLYWYRQTLGQGPEFLTYFQNEAQLEKSRLLSDRFSAERPKGSFSTLEIQRTEQGDSAMYLCASSPDRDYGYTFGSGTRLTVV.